The 21 T cell receptor beta chains below were found in one sample sequenced in a study of beta chain features in type 1 diabetes (dated by TCRdb to 2016 to 2019). Beyond this particular receptor, the publication reports: Type 1 diabetes patients showed a moderate but significant shortening of TCRB CDR3 length in all four CD4+ subsets.

These receptors' antigens are unknown. The receptor library was made with the immunoSEQ multiplex PCR assay. All of the isolated RNA was reverse transcribed with the High Capacity cDNA Reverse Transcription Kit, so expressed TCRB transcripts were sequenced. The clones in this table, taken by TCRdb from immuneACCESS, are in-frame only. Not every clone is retained; where verified, under half of the shortfall comes from an unresolved V gene, and the cause of the rest is unknown. Within this sample are some 23,000 clones, with over 65% of them counted one time only. Clones ranked in the top ten supply around 1.1% of the sample. The sequenced sample was stem cell memory CD4+ T cells from blood. According to the study, the label for this sample's cell subset or site signals: stem cell-like memory CD4+ T cells. The origin of the receptors is a woman in her thirties or forties with type 1 diabetes.

This clone was found a few times. The genes are TRBV7-3 and TRBJ1-2, with 7 positions matching TRBD1. V lost 4 bases, J lost 8 bases, and 4 bases stayed unmatched. The CDR3 covers 12 residues. The germline V gene has CDR1 SGHTA and CDR2 FQGTGA. The CDR3 DNA reads as TGTGCCAGCAGCTCTCAGGGGGGCGGCTACACCTTC. This sequence encodes CASSSQGGGYTF.

The gene calls are TRBV6-5 and TRBJ2-7; 8 bases are a match to TRBD1. The germline V gene has CDR1 MNHEY and CDR2 SVGAGI. V lost 4 bases, J lost 2 bases, and 7 bases stayed unmatched. The CDR3 spans 15 residues. CDR3 coding DNA: TGTGCCAGCAGTTCCTCGGGACAGGCCCCCTACGAGCAGTACTTC. Translated, it gives CASSSSGQAPYEQYF.

The chain employs TRBV30 and TRBJ2-3; 11 nucleotides match TRBD2. This CDR3 contains 16 residues. V lost 3 bases to trimming and J lost 10 bases; unmatched junction nucleotides: 15. The germline CDR1 and CDR2 sequences are GTSNPN and SVGIG (reference sequence). The CDR3 DNA reads as TGTGCCTGGAGGGTCACCGGGACTAGCGGTACATCTTCGCAGTATTTT. Translated: CAWRVTGTSGTSSQYF.

The J gene is TRBJ2-3, the V gene TRBV7-3, with D unresolved. The CDR3 has 14 residues. Germline lookup yields CDR1 SGHTA and CDR2 FQGTGA. V gave up 3 bases and J gave up 2 bases, with 9 bases separating them. Here the CDR3 DNA reads TGTGCCAGCAGCTTGTCACTCGCCACAGATACGCAGTATTTT. Protein sequence: CASSLSLATDTQYF.

The chain uses TRBV19 and TRBJ1-4; 8 bases agree with TRBD1. J lost 8 bases, V lost 7 bases, and 6 bases had no gene match. This CDR3 is built from 13 residues. Per germline, CDR1 LNHDA and CDR2 SQIVND (reference sequence). CDR3 protein: CASNPTGDEKLFF. The CDR3 region has the DNA TGTGCCAGTAATCCGACAGGGGACGAAAAACTGTTTTTT.

The rearrangement uses TRBV28 and TRBJ1-2, with D hard to call. V lost 3 bases and J 11 bases, leaving 19 bases between the germline ends. This CDR3 has 14 residues. Germline V gene lookup returns CDR1 MDHEN and CDR2 SYDVKM. This CDR3 reads CASSFSQAYSGYTF. For the CDR3, the DNA is TGTGCCAGCAGTTTCAGCCAGGCCTATAGTGGATACACCTTC.

This rearrangement joins TRBV7-9 to TRBJ1-2; 7 bases map to TRBD1. The V and J ends lost 4 bases and 8 bases, in that order; junction bases with no gene match: 10. This CDR3 region has 14 residues. CDR1 is SEHNR and CDR2 is FQNEAQ in the germline V gene (reference sequence). DNA for the CDR3: TGTGCCAGCAGCTCCCCCGACAGGGAGCGGGGCTACACCTTC. Its protein product is CASSSPDRERGYTF. The full variable domain, completed using reference TRBV7-9 and TRBJ1-2, is DTGVSQNPRHKITKRGQNVTFRCDPISEHNRLYWYRQTLGQGPEFLTYFQNEAQLEKSRLLSDRFSAERPKGSFSTLEIQRTEQGDSAMYLCASSSPDRERGYTFGSGTRLTVV.

The CDR3 DNA reads TGTGCTAGTGGTTTGAACCCAGGGGGTAGACACAATGAGCAGTTCTTC. This codes for CASGLNPGGRHNEQFF. V usage is TRBV12-5 and J usage is TRBJ2-1; TRBD1 matches at 7 bases. The CDR3 contains 16 residues. Germline CDR1 LGHNT, CDR2 FRNRAP. Germline trimming cut 2 bases from V and 5 bases from J; bases unmatched to any gene: 9. Using reference TRBV12-5 and TRBJ2-1 for the parts outside the CDR3, the full variable domain is DARVTQTPRHKVTEMGQEVTMRCQPILGHNTVFWYRQTMMQGLELLAYFRNRAPLDDSGMPKDRFSAEMPDATLATLKIQPSEPRDSAVYFCASGLNPGGRHNEQFFGPGTRLTVL.

V gene TRBV15 combines with J gene TRBJ1-6; D remains unclear. Germline V gene data show CDR1 as LNHNV and CDR2 as YYDKDF (reference sequence). This CDR3 is 15 amino acids long. V dropped 0 bases and J dropped 8 bases, with 11 bases sitting between them. CDR3 sequence: CATSRDRGAYSPLHF. CDR3 bases: TGTGCCACCAGCAGAGATCGGGGTGCTTATTCACCCCTCCACTTT.

The CDR3 loop reads CASSEPGVGELFF. For the CDR3, the DNA is TGCGCCAGCAGCGAACCAGGGGTCGGGGAGCTGTTTTTT. The chain joins TRBV5-1 to TRBJ2-2; TRBD1 is a possible D gene (6 bases). Trimming shortened V by 4 bases and J by 7 bases, and 11 bases separated the two germline ends. Germline V gene sequence: CDR1 SGHRS, CDR2 YFSETQ. CDR3 length: 13 amino acids. The entire variable domain, with the rest obtained from reference TRBV5-1 and TRBJ2-2, is as follows: KAGVTQTPRYLIKTRGQQVTLSCSPISGHRSVSWYQQTPGQGLQFLFEYFSETQRNKGNFPGRFSGRQFSNSRSEMNVSTLELGDSALYLCASSEPGVGELFFGEGSRLTVL.

The V gene is TRBV7-2, the J gene TRBJ2-3; TRBD1 matches at 9 bases. Trimming took 6 bases from V and 6 from J; bases not matched to a gene: 7. Germline V lookup: CDR1 SGHTA, CDR2 FQGNSA. This CDR3 region has 14 residues. The CDR3 is CASSLQQGADTQYF. DNA of the CDR3: TGTGCCAGCAGTTTACAACAGGGGGCGGATACGCAGTATTTT.

DNA of the CDR3: TGTGCCAGCAGCGTACAGGGGGACGCCGGGGAGCTGTTTTTT. The encoded protein is CASSVQGDAGELFF. The V and J genes are TRBV9 and TRBJ2-2; the match to TRBD1 covers 7 bases. The CDR3 length is 14 residues. Losses at the gene ends were 1 base for V and 6 bases for J; bases not matched to a gene: 3. Germline values: CDR1 SGDLS, CDR2 YYNGEE. Full variable domain (outside the CDR3, taken from reference TRBV9 and TRBJ2-2): DSGVTQTPKHLITATGQRVTLRCSPRSGDLSVYWYQQSLDQGLQFLIQYYNGEERAKGNILERFSAQQFPDLHSELNLSSLELGDSALYFCASSVQGDAGELFFGEGSRLTVL.

The V gene is TRBV7-9, the J gene TRBJ2-7; the D gene is possibly TRBD2 (7 bases). Trimming stripped 9 bases from V and 4 bases from J, with 28 bases between. CDR3 length: 17 residues. From germline, CDR1 is SEHNR and CDR2 FQNEAQ (reference sequence). As DNA, the CDR3 is TGTGCCAGGCGGGGCTGCCGGGGGGCTGGTACGGGATACGAGCAGTACTTC. Translation gives CARRGCRGAGTGYEQYF.

The V call is TRBV7-3, the J call TRBJ1-4; 9 bases fit TRBD1. The CDR3 loop spans 15 amino acids. V was pared by 5 bases and J by 5 bases, with 6 bases of the junction left unmatched. Per germline, CDR1 SGHTA and CDR2 FQGTGA. The CDR3: CASSPTGGPNEKLFF. CDR3 DNA sequence: TGTGCCAGCAGCCCCACAGGGGGCCCCAATGAAAAACTGTTTTTT. Complete variable domain (other parts from reference TRBV7-3 and TRBJ1-4): GAGVSQTPSNKVTEKGKYVELRCDPISGHTALYWYRQSLGQGPEFLIYFQGTGAADDSGLPNDRFFAVRPEGSVSTLKIQRTERGDSAVYLCASSPTGGPNEKLFFGSGTQLSVL.

This clone was counted between two and nine times. The V call is TRBV4-1, the J call TRBJ1-3; 7 bases map to TRBD1. The CDR3 is made up of 17 amino acids. Germline V gene sequence: CDR1 MGHRA, CDR2 YSYEKL. V dropped 0 bases and J dropped 3; count of bases not matched to a gene: 8. CDR3 sequence (DNA): TGCGCCAGCAGCCAAGATAAGGGGGCGCGGGGTGGAAACACCATATATTTT. It encodes CASSQDKGARGGNTIYF.

This clone appeared a few times. CDR3 protein: CASSLVTRNTEAFF. The DNA for the CDR3 is TGTGCCAGCAGCTTAGTAACAAGGAACACTGAAGCTTTCTTT. The chain is built from TRBV7-2 and TRBJ1-1; D not resolved. The CDR3 consists of 14 residues. Germline loops: CDR1 SGHTA, CDR2 FQGNSA. Trimming removed 1 base from V and 1 base from J, with 7 bases in between. The full variable domain, its missing parts supplied by reference TRBV7-2 and TRBJ1-1, is GAGVSQSPSNKVTEKGKDVELRCDPISGHTALYWYRQSLGQGLEFLIYFQGNSAPDKSGLPSDRFSAERTGGSVSTLTIQRTQQEDSAVYLCASSLVTRNTEAFFGQGTRLTVV.

This clone showed up just a few times. The CDR3 sequence is CASSEQGYNEQFF. CDR3 DNA: TGTGCCAGCAGTGAACAGGGCTACAATGAGCAGTTCTTC. V usage is TRBV2 and J usage is TRBJ2-1; D might be TRBD1 (5 bases). This CDR3 is 13 amino acids long. V lost 2 bases and J 3 bases, leaving 5 bases between the germline ends. The V gene's germline CDR1 is SNHLY and CDR2 FYNNEI.

This clone was picked up a small number of times. A junction end diverges from the germline sequence, so it may reflect a read error. The chain joins TRBV18 to TRBJ2-7; no reliable D call. Germline CDR1 is KGHSH and CDR2 is LQKENI. The CDR3 loop spans 12 amino acids. Here the CDR3 reads CASSPQSYEQYF. The CDR3 DNA is TGTGCCAGCTCCCCACAGAGCTACGAGCAGTACTTC.

This chain uses TRBV2 with TRBJ1-4; 10 bases agree with TRBD1. This CDR3 has 18 amino acids. Germline loops: CDR1 SNHLY, CDR2 FYNNEI. The V and J ends lost 1 base and 6 bases, in that order; junction bases with no gene match: 11. The CDR3 sequence: CASSEDGTGVGGYEKLFF. The CDR3 DNA is TGTGCCAGCAGTGAAGACGGGACAGGGGTCGGAGGTTATGAAAAACTGTTTTTT.

The V call is TRBV2, the J call TRBJ1-1; D uncertain. CDR1 is SNHLY, CDR2 FYNNEI, per germline. The CDR3 contains 12 residues. V lost 4 bases and J 4 bases, leaving 7 bases between the germline ends. This chain's CDR3 is CASSVRSTEAFF. The DNA of the CDR3 is TGTGCCAGCAGTGTCAGGTCCACTGAAGCTTTCTTT.

The chain combines TRBV19 with TRBJ1-4; no clear D gene. Germline values: CDR1 LNHDA, CDR2 SQIVND (reference sequence). Trimming removed 3 bases at V and 13 bases at J, with 15 bases between. This CDR3 contains 13 residues. Here the CDR3 reads CASSIGLEKGLFF. CDR3 sequence (DNA): TGTGCCAGTAGTATCGGACTGGAAAAGGGACTGTTTTTT.